Shown below are 29 T cell receptor beta chains from a single sample sequenced in a study of T cell responses to AZD1222 COVID-19 vaccine. Method: immunoSEQ multiplex PCR; TCRdb's copy keeps in-frame clones and lacks some. In the table there are 90,000 to 150,000 clones, around 89% of which are singletons. Here the sequenced sample was peripheral blood, taken on day 0 of AZD1222 vaccination. These receptors were taken from an adult in good health.

The chain couples TRBV5-4 to TRBJ1-3, with a weak D call TRBD1 (6 bases). V shed 2 bases and J shed 0 bases, with 9 bases lying between them. Germline CDR1 is SGHNT and CDR2 is YYREEE (reference sequence). This CDR3 is built from 15 residues. The CDR3 nucleotides read TGTGCCAGCAGCTTTACAGGGTACTCTGGAAACACCATATATTTT. Amino acids: CASSFTGYSGNTIYF.

The CDR3 here is CASSAGDRLNTGELFF. As DNA, the CDR3 is TGTGCCAGCAGCGCCGGGGACAGATTGAACACCGGGGAGCTGTTTTTT. V and J are TRBV9 and TRBJ2-2; 7 bases map to TRBD1. The CDR3 has 16 residues. With 3 bases clipped from V and 1 base from J, the junction kept 6 bases outside the gene matches. Germline loops: CDR1 SGDLS, CDR2 YYNGEE.

This rearrangement joins TRBV7-9 to TRBJ1-1; no reliable D call. Germline CDR1 is SEHNR and CDR2 is FQNEAQ (reference sequence). Trimming took 2 bases from V and 7 from J, leaving 14 bases between them. The CDR3 covers 14 residues. CDR3 amino acids: CASSLLTVPREAFF. The CDR3 bases are TGTGCCAGCAGCTTACTGACGGTACCCCGTGAAGCTTTCTTT.

The chain has TRBV5-4 and TRBJ1-2; tentative D call: TRBD1 (6 bases). This CDR3 has 19 amino acids. The V end lost 7 bases, the J end lost 2 bases, and 30 bases lay between the germline ends. The germline gives CDR1 SGHNT, CDR2 YYREEE (reference sequence). DNA for the CDR3: TGTGCCAGCTTGGTCCGAAGACAGGTCGGTGGGGGGTACAACTATGGCTACACCTTC. Amino acid sequence: CASLVRRQVGGGYNYGYTF.

CDR3 loop: CASSQGGPEAFF. The CDR3 bases are TGTGCCAGCAGCCAAGGAGGCCCTGAAGCTTTCTTT. The gene calls are TRBV11-1 and TRBJ1-1, with unresolved D. This CDR3 has 12 amino acids. With 5 bases removed from V and 6 bases from J, the gap between germline ends came to 10 bases. The germline gives CDR1 SGHAT, CDR2 FQDESV (reference sequence). Full variable domain (outside the CDR3, taken from reference TRBV11-1 and TRBJ1-1): EAEVAQSPRYKITEKSQAVAFWCDPISGHATLYWYRQILGQGPELLVQFQDESVVDDSQLPKDRFSAERLKGVDSTLKIQPAELGDSAMYLCASSQGGPEAFFGQGTRLTVV.

The genes are TRBV19 and TRBJ2-3, with D perhaps TRBD2 (5 bases). The germline V gene encodes CDR1 LNHDA and CDR2 SQIVND (reference sequence). Between the trimmed V and J ends, which lost 5 bases and 5 bases, there was a span of 23 bases. CDR3 length equals 17 residues. This chain's CDR3 is CASSAGTRLVRGDTQYF. DNA for the CDR3: TGTGCCAGTAGTGCCGGAACGCGTTTGGTACGGGGAGATACGCAGTATTTT.

CDR3 bases: TGCGCCAGCAGTGACGGCGGACAGGGCAATCAGCCCCAGCATTTT. This sequence encodes CASSDGGQGNQPQHF. The chain is built from TRBV10-2 and TRBJ1-5; 7 bases align to TRBD1. CDR1 and CDR2 from the germline V gene are WSHSY and SAAADI. This CDR3 has 15 amino acids. With 3 bases clipped from V and 2 bases from J, the junction kept 4 bases outside the gene matches.

The V gene is TRBV19, the J gene TRBJ2-3; no definite D call. CDR1 and CDR2 from the germline V gene are LNHDA and SQIVND (reference sequence). This CDR3 has 15 amino acids. V was cut by 0 bases and J by 2 bases, with 9 bases left in between. The CDR3 region is CASSIDLEYTDTQYF. The CDR3 DNA follows: TGTGCCAGTAGTATAGATCTAGAGTACACAGATACGCAGTATTTT.

This clone was observed once. The CDR3 DNA is TGTGCCAGCAGCGAGGGGAATTCTGGAAACACCATATATTTT. Translating gives CASSEGNSGNTIYF. The V and J genes are TRBV4-2 and TRBJ1-3, with D perhaps TRBD1 (5 bases). V lost 5 bases, J lost 1 base, and 9 bases lay in between. The germline V gene encodes CDR1 LGHNA and CDR2 YNFKEQ. The CDR3 sequence is 14 residues long.

The V gene is TRBV10-3, the J gene TRBJ2-6; 8 bases agree with TRBD1. CDR1 is ENHRY, CDR2 SYGVKD, per germline. V shed 7 bases, J shed 1 base, and the junction held 15 bases outside the gene matches. The CDR3 has 19 amino acids. CDR3 coding DNA: TGTGCCATCAAAGGGCCTCCGGGACAGGAAAGTTCTGGGGCCAACGTCCTGACTTTC. Protein product: CAIKGPPGQESSGANVLTF.

The rearrangement joins TRBV6-5 to TRBJ1-2; 7 bases match TRBD1. Germline CDR1 MNHEY, CDR2 SVGAGI. The CDR3 is 13 residues long. The J segment lost 4 bases and the V segment lost 5 bases, leaving 4 bases of the junction unmatched. The CDR3 region is CASSKGDSYGYTF. In DNA, the CDR3 is TGTGCCAGCAGTAAGGGGGACAGCTATGGCTACACCTTC.

V is TRBV9 and J is TRBJ1-6; no clear D gene. The CDR3 runs to 16 residues. Germline lookup yields CDR1 SGDLS and CDR2 YYNGEE. V lost 3 bases and J lost 3, with 13 bases in between. The chain's CDR3 is CASSGTGGVYNSPLHF. The CDR3 DNA reads as TGTGCCAGCAGCGGAACTGGTGGGGTCTATAATTCACCCCTCCACTTT.

V usage is TRBV7-9 and J usage is TRBJ1-2; TRBD1 matches 9 bases. Germline CDR1 is SEHNR and CDR2 is FQNEAQ (reference sequence). Losses at the gene ends were 7 bases for V and 7 bases for J; bases not matched to a gene: 16. The length of the CDR3 is 16 residues. Here the CDR3 DNA reads TGTGCCAGCACCCTACCAACTACCGACAGGGGGGGTGGCTACACCTTC. Protein: CASTLPTTDRGGGYTF.

This clone showed up just a few times. The chain is built from TRBV27 and TRBJ1-6, with D unclear. Trimming pared 4 bases from V and 1 base from J, leaving 8 bases between. The V gene's germline CDR1 is MNHEY and CDR2 SMNVEV (reference sequence). CDR3 length equals 15 residues. The CDR3 spells CASSSPSSYNSPLHF. Written as DNA, the CDR3 is TGTGCCAGCAGTTCTCCCTCGTCCTATAATTCACCCCTCCACTTT.

V usage is TRBV10-3 and J usage is TRBJ2-7; TRBD1 matches 7 bases. The germline gives CDR1 ENHRY, CDR2 SYGVKD. The CDR3 totals 17 residues. The V gene end was trimmed by 6 bases and the J gene end by 2 bases; junction bases not matched to a gene: 16. The chain's CDR3 is CAIRTNGQDIGAYEQYF. The CDR3 nucleotides read TGTGCCATCAGGACTAACGGACAGGATATCGGGGCCTACGAGCAGTACTTC.

The chain is built from TRBV18 and TRBJ1-6, with D tentatively TRBD1 (5 bases). Germline V gene lookup returns CDR1 KGHSH and CDR2 LQKENI. This CDR3 comprises 15 residues. V was clipped by 3 bases and J by 6 bases, with 12 bases between them. The CDR3 sequence is CASSPLHRGNSPLHF. DNA of the CDR3: TGTGCCAGCTCACCCCTCCATAGGGGTAATTCACCCCTCCACTTT. Based on the CDR3 plus reference TRBV18 and TRBJ1-6, the full variable domain is NAGVMQNPRHLVRRRGQEARLRCSPMKGHSHVYWYRQLPEEGLKFMVYLQKENIIDESGMPKERFSAEFPKEGPSILRIQQVVRGDSAAYFCASSPLHRGNSPLHFGNGTRLTVT.

This chain joins TRBV19 and TRBJ2-1; 8 nucleotides line up with TRBD2. The CDR3 totals 16 residues. J gave up 8 bases and V 7 bases, and 16 bases lay outside the gene matches. In germline, CDR1 is LNHDA, CDR2 SQIVND (reference sequence). The CDR3 here is CASNFMSGGLAHEQFF. The CDR3 DNA reads TGTGCCAGTAACTTTATGAGCGGGGGATTAGCCCATGAGCAGTTCTTC. The whole variable domain, filled in from reference TRBV19 and TRBJ2-1, reads DGGITQSPKYLFRKEGQNVTLSCEQNLNHDAMYWYRQDPGQGLRLIYYSQIVNDFQKGDIAEGYSVSREKKESFPLTVTSAQKNPTAFYLCASNFMSGGLAHEQFFGPGTRLTVL.

This clone has just one count. The chain uses TRBV5-1 and TRBJ2-3, with unresolved D. The CDR3 is 12 residues long. Germline values: CDR1 SGHRS, CDR2 YFSETQ. V was shortened by 4 bases and J by 2 bases, with 5 bases between the two germline ends. The CDR3 here is CASSVPTDTQYF. The CDR3 DNA reads as TGCGCCAGCAGCGTACCCACAGATACGCAGTATTTT.

The chain combines TRBV3-1 (or the pseudogene TRBV3-2) with TRBJ1-1; 8 bases map to TRBD1. With V trimmed by 4 bases and J by 0 bases, 4 bases remained unmatched. The CDR3 extends over 15 amino acids. Germline CDR1 LGHDT, CDR2 YNNKEL (reference sequence). DNA for the CDR3: TGTGCCAGCAGCCCACCGACAGGGGTGAACACTGAAGCTTTCTTT. It translates to CASSPPTGVNTEAFF.

The chain employs TRBV6-4 and TRBJ2-2; D tentatively reads TRBD1 or TRBD2 (6 bases each). The germline V and J ends were trimmed by 6 bases and 7 bases, with 18 bases remaining between them. Germline loops: CDR1 MRHNA, CDR2 SNTAGT. The CDR3 consists of 15 residues. The CDR3 here is CASSRISGEVGELFF. The DNA of the CDR3 is TGTGCCAGCAGCCGGATCTCAGGGGAGGTCGGGGAGCTGTTTTTT.

The chain uses TRBV3-1 (or the pseudogene TRBV3-2) and TRBJ1-4, with a possible D match to TRBD1 (6 bases). V was cut by 3 bases and J by 6 bases, with 8 bases left in between. Germline V gene lookup returns CDR1 LGHDT and CDR2 YNNKEL (reference sequence). The CDR3 length is 13 residues. CDR3 DNA sequence: TGTGCCAGCAGCCAGAGGGGGGATGAAAAACTGTTTTTT. Translation gives CASSQRGDEKLFF.

V usage is TRBV5-5 and J usage is TRBJ1-6, with 8 bases identical to TRBD1. With V trimmed by 3 bases and J by 7 bases, 6 bases remained unmatched. Germline V CDR1 and CDR2: SGHKS, YYEKEE (reference sequence). The CDR3 covers 15 residues. CDR3 protein: CASSSETGANSPLHF. In DNA form, the CDR3 reads TGTGCCAGCAGCTCAGAGACAGGGGCGAATTCACCCCTCCACTTT. Full variable domain (remainder filled in from reference TRBV5-5 and TRBJ1-6): DAGVTQSPTHLIKTRGQQVTLRCSPISGHKSVSWYQQVLGQGPQFIFQYYEKEERGRGNFPDRFSARQFPNYSSELNVNALLLGDSALYLCASSSETGANSPLHFGNGTRLTVT.

The V call is TRBV6-5, the J call TRBJ1-5, with D uncertain. The ends were cut back, 6 bases at V and 5 bases at J, with 17 bases in the middle. The CDR3 is 15 amino acids. Germline loops: CDR1 MNHEY, CDR2 SVGAGI. CDR3 sequence reads: CASSHSFGRDQPQHF. As DNA, the CDR3 is TGTGCCAGCAGCCACTCCTTTGGGAGAGATCAGCCCCAGCATTTT.

This clone was counted between two and nine times. This rearrangement joins TRBV15 to TRBJ1-1, with 8 bases that match TRBD1. The CDR3 is 13 amino acids. The V segment lost 1 base and the J segment 8 bases; nucleotides outside the gene matches: 3. CDR1 LNHNV and CDR2 YYDKDF come from the germline V gene (reference sequence). The chain's CDR3 is CATSRGQGAEAFF. The CDR3 DNA is TGTGCCACCAGCAGAGGCCAGGGGGCGGAAGCTTTCTTT.

This chain connects TRBV24-1 to TRBJ1-5; 10 bases map to TRBD1. V trimming: 6 bases; J trimming: 0 bases; junction bases outside the gene matches: 13. There are 19 residues in the CDR3. Germline loops: CDR1 KGHDR, CDR2 SFDVKD. The DNA of the CDR3 is TGTGCCACCAGTAGAGACAGGGGGCGAGCGCCCTATAGCAATCAGCCCCAGCATTTT. This gives the protein CATSRDRGRAPYSNQPQHF.

The chain couples TRBV5-8 to TRBJ1-2; 7 nucleotides line up with TRBD1. The CDR3 sequence is 13 residues long. Germline trimming cut 3 bases from V and 5 bases from J; bases unmatched to any gene: 4. CDR1 is SGHTS and CDR2 is YDEGEE in the germline V gene. The CDR3 protein is CASSSGTAYGYTF. CDR3 bases: TGTGCCAGCAGCTCCGGGACAGCGTATGGCTACACCTTC. Combining the CDR3 with reference TRBV5-8 and TRBJ1-2 gives the whole variable domain EAGVTQSPTHLIKTRGQQATLRCSPISGHTSVYWYQQALGLGLQFLLWYDEGEERNRGNFPPRFSGRQFPNYSSELNVNALELEDSALYLCASSSGTAYGYTFGSGTRLTVV.

V is TRBV5-1 and J is TRBJ1-1; 10 nucleotides align to TRBD1. V was pared by 4 bases and J by 12 bases, with 12 bases of the junction left unmatched. The CDR3 extends over 14 amino acids. Germline V gene lookup returns CDR1 SGHRS and CDR2 YFSETQ. CDR3 DNA: TGCGCCAGCAGCCTTGGAGGAGGGACAGGGGCAACTTTCTTT. It encodes CASSLGGGTGATFF.

This chain joins TRBV19 and TRBJ1-5; D unresolved. The CDR3 sequence is 17 residues long. Germline values: CDR1 LNHDA, CDR2 SQIVND (reference sequence). V lost 9 bases and J 0 bases, leaving 21 bases between the germline ends. CDR3 bases: TGTGCCAGCCGCCGGCAATCCGACTCTTATAGCAATCAGCCCCAGCATTTT. Protein sequence: CASRRQSDSYSNQPQHF. Based on the CDR3 plus reference TRBV19 and TRBJ1-5, the full variable domain is DGGITQSPKYLFRKEGQNVTLSCEQNLNHDAMYWYRQDPGQGLRLIYYSQIVNDFQKGDIAEGYSVSREKKESFPLTVTSAQKNPTAFYLCASRRQSDSYSNQPQHFGDGTRLSIL.

The table lists this clone with a count of one. The J gene is TRBJ1-4, the V gene TRBV5-6; 10 positions match TRBD1. With V trimmed by 3 bases and J by 8 bases, 7 bases remained unmatched. The V gene's germline CDR1 is SGHDT and CDR2 YYEEEE. The CDR3 totals 15 residues. This CDR3 is CASSSGQGEGEKLFF. The CDR3 bases are TGTGCCAGCAGCTCCGGACAGGGGGAGGGGGAAAAACTGTTTTTT.